This entry is about one T cell receptor (beta chain). Looked up from germline, CDR1 is SGHAT and CDR2 is FQDESV (reference sequence). The CDR3 is 14 amino acids. The V gene lost 3 bases and the J gene lost 6 bases, with 12 bases spanning the gap. This sample was taken from a study of cytomegalovirus exposure and HLA in healthy donors. Profiled with immunoSEQ multiplex PCR; TCRdb holds only in-frame clones, not every one. The data contain about 69,000 clones, about 95% of them singletons. The genes are TRBV11-1 and TRBJ2-1, with TRBD1 as a possible D gene (5 bases). Material for sequencing was PBMCs. The receptor comes from a woman between 18 and 30 years old in good health and CMV-seronegative. The CDR3 is CASSLGRGPNEQFF. The CDR3 bases are TGTGCCAGCAGCTTGGGTAGGGGTCCCAATGAGCAGTTCTTC.